The rows below give T cell receptor beta chains drawn from one sample of a study of cytomegalovirus exposure and HLA in healthy donors. Sequencing was performed with immunoSEQ multiplex PCR; in TCRdb, only in-frame clones are kept and a portion is missing. In the table there are 100,000 to 150,000 clones, about three quarters of which are singletons. Sequenced input: PBMCs. The source of these receptors is a woman between 25 and 40 years old in good health and CMV-seronegative. The CDR3 runs from the conserved cysteine through the conserved F or W. The D gene is left open where the match is weak. A clone size is listed for some rows: how often the clone was seen (once, few, many), or a class if it is expanded.

clone_size j_call v_call d_call cdr3_nt cdr3_aa
NA TRBJ1-4 TRBV2 TRBD1 TGTGCCAGCAGGATGACAGGGTTCGGTGAAAAACTGTTTTTT CASRMTGFGEKLFF
NA TRBJ1-2 TRBV7-9 NA TGTGCCAGCAGCTCGACAGCAGAGAACTATGGCTACACCTTC CASSSTAENYGYTF
NA TRBJ2-7 TRBV29-1 TRBD1 TGCAGCGTTGTGGGACAGGGGGCCACCTACGAGCAGTACTTC CSVVGQGATYEQYF
NA TRBJ2-3 TRBV5-5 TRBD2 TGTGCCAGCAGCTTGGTGCTAGCGGGCACAGATACGCAGTATTTT CASSLVLAGTDTQYF
NA TRBJ1-1 TRBV12-5 NA TGTGCTAGTGGTTTGGGACAGTCCATGAACACTGAAGCTTTCTTT CASGLGQSMNTEAFF
NA TRBJ2-5 TRBV2 NA TGTGCCAGCAGTGACTTGGGGGCAAGGGAGACCCAGTACTTC CASSDLGARETQYF
NA TRBJ1-6 TRBV6-5 NA TGTGCCAGCAGCCCCGGGATAGGGGGTGGGTCACCCCTCCACTTT CASSPGIGGGSPLHF
NA TRBJ1-5 TRBV2 TRBD1 TGTGCCAGCAGTAAAGGACAGGGGGCGGTTAGTCAGCCCCAGCATTTT CASSKGQGAVSQPQHF
once TRBJ2-1 TRBV4-1 TRBD1 TGCGCCAGCAGCCAACCCACGACCGGGACAGGGGGTCGACGGCAGTTCTTC CASSQPTTGTGGRRQFF
NA TRBJ1-2 TRBV5-5 NA TGTGCCAGCAGCTTGTTACCTGACACTGGCTACACCTTC CASSLLPDTGYTF
NA TRBJ1-2 TRBV18 NA TGTGCCAGCTCACCACGTTCGGAGAACTATGGCTACACCTTC CASSPRSENYGYTF
NA TRBJ2-3 TRBV11-3 NA TGTGCCAGCAGCTTAGAGAGCGGTAGGCCAGATACGCAGTATTTT CASSLESGRPDTQYF
once TRBJ2-1 TRBV7-2 TRBD2 TGTGCCAGCAGCCAGGCTAGCGGGAGGGCCAGGAATGAGCAGTTCTTC CASSQASGRARNEQFF
NA TRBJ1-1 TRBV11-3 NA TGTGCCAGCAGCTTAAGCCTCTCGAACACTGAAGCTTTCTTT CASSLSLSNTEAFF
NA TRBJ2-3 TRBV27 TRBD2 TGTGCCAGCAGGTTGGGGGGGTGGACTACAACAGATACGCAGTATTTT CASRLGGWTTTDTQYF
NA TRBJ2-5 TRBV5-1 TRBD2 TGCGCCAGCAGTCAGCGGGGGCTTTCATCAGAGACCCAGTACTTC CASSQRGLSSETQYF
few TRBJ2-5 TRBV9 TRBD2 TGTGCCAGCAGCCCTGGACTAGCGGGAGAGACCCAGTACTTC CASSPGLAGETQYF
NA TRBJ1-1 TRBV19 NA TGTGCCAGTCTTCCCGGAGACCTTATGAACACTGAAGCTTTCTTT CASLPGDLMNTEAFF
NA TRBJ2-5 TRBV5-1 TRBD2 TGCGCCAGCAGCCCCGCGAGTGGAGCGGGGGGAAGAGAGACCCAGTACTTC CASSPASGAGGRETQYF
once TRBJ2-1 TRBV7-3 NA TGTGCCAGCAGCTTAACCGGCGACGACTTCAATGAGCAGTTCTTC CASSLTGDDFNEQFF
once TRBJ1-1 TRBV5-6 TRBD1 TGTGCCAGCAGCCCTTCCGGGACAGCGGCATCGAAAGCTTTCTTT CASSPSGTAASKAFF
NA TRBJ1-2 TRBV11-3 TRBD1 TGTGCCAGCAGCAGGGGGCTTGGCTACACCTTC CASSRGLGYTF